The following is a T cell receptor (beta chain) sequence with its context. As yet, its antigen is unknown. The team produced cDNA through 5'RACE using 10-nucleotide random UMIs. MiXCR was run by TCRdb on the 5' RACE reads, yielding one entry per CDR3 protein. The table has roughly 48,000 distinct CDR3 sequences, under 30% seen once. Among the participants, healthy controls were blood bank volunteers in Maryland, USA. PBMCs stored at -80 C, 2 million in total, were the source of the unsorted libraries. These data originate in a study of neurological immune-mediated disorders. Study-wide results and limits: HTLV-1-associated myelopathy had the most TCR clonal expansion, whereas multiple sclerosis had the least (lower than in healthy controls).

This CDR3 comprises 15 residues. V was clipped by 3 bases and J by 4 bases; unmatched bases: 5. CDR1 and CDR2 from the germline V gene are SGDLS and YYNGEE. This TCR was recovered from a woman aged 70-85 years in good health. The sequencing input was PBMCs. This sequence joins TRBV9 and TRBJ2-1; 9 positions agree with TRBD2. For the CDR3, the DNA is TGTGCCAGCAGCGGCGGGGGGGGCAGTTACAATGAGCAGTTCTTC. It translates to CASSGGGGSYNEQFF.